The present TCR beta chain was sequenced within a study of blood T cell repertoires in COVID-19. The CDR3 spans 14 residues. Germline V gene sequence: CDR1 SGHAT, CDR2 FQNNGV. V was pared by 6 bases and J by 3 bases, with 12 bases between. With respect to this clone: Distinct nucleotide sequences in the sample also encode this CDR3.

Authors' methods: How many nucleated cells were present was estimated from reference gene primer amplification. Repertoires were generated with immunoSEQ multiplex PCR, while TCRdb's copy carries only in-frame clones and drops some. V and J calls and clone size are as listed in that table; D and trimming were resolved from the DNA. The table includes about 100,000 clones, 70% to 90% detected once. The chain employs TRBV11-2 and TRBJ1-5, with D perhaps matching TRBD1 (5 bases). This sequence originates from a human donor in a cohort sampled during active COVID-19. Sequencing was done on a sample of peripheral blood. CDR3 sequence: CASSLGQYNQPQHF. CDR3 DNA: TGTGCCAGCAGTCTGGGGCAGTACAATCAGCCCCAGCATTTT.